These 29 T cell receptor beta chains originate from one sample sequenced in a study of blood T cell repertoires in COVID-19. Using immunoSEQ multiplex PCR, the repertoire was profiled, and TCRdb retains in-frame clones only, with some absent. The sample has about 180,000 clones, 82% seen once; the top ten hold almost 8.5%. Sequences were obtained from peripheral blood. The receptors were gathered from a woman between 65 and 79 years old with acute or convalescent COVID-19.

This chain uses TRBV19 with TRBJ1-1; 10 bases are a match to TRBD1. Germline CDR1 LNHDA, CDR2 SQIVND (reference sequence). The ends lost 5 bases at V and 6 bases at J; junction bases unmatched: 3. The CDR3 runs to 13 residues. CDR3 in amino acids: CASSRQGASEAFF. Written as DNA, the CDR3 is TGTGCCAGTAGTCGACAGGGGGCATCTGAAGCTTTCTTT.

J is TRBJ1-4 and V is TRBV5-1; 8 nucleotides match TRBD1. Looked up from germline, CDR1 is SGHRS and CDR2 is YFSETQ. V was pared by 4 bases and J by 8 bases, with 7 bases of the junction left unmatched. The CDR3 has 14 residues. For the CDR3, the DNA is TGCGCCAGCAGCCGTTCAGGGGGCGGGGAAAAACTGTTTTTT. Translation: CASSRSGGGEKLFF. Drawing the rest from reference TRBV5-1 and TRBJ1-4, the complete variable domain is KAGVTQTPRYLIKTRGQQVTLSCSPISGHRSVSWYQQTPGQGLQFLFEYFSETQRNKGNFPGRFSGRQFSNSRSEMNVSTLELGDSALYLCASSRSGGGEKLFFGSGTQLSVL.

The J gene is TRBJ2-2, the V gene TRBV29-1; 9 bases line up with TRBD2. Trimming removed 7 bases from V and 10 bases from J; junction bases left unmatched: 13. Germline-derived CDR1 and CDR2 are SQVTM and ANQGSEA. This CDR3 region has 14 residues. The CDR3 DNA is TGCAGCGGGGGCGTAGCGGGAGCGGTGGAGGAGCTGTTTTTT. Protein: CSGGVAGAVEELFF.

This chain connects TRBV28 to TRBJ1-2; TRBD1 matches 9 bases. The CDR3 is 16 amino acids. Trimming cost V 2 bases and J 3 bases; bases outside gene matches: 7. Germline V gene lookup returns CDR1 MDHEN and CDR2 SYDVKM. The CDR3 bases are TGTGCCAGCAGTTTACCCCAGACAGGGGGGCACTATGGCTACACCTTC. This translates into CASSLPQTGGHYGYTF.

The V call is TRBV6-6, the J call TRBJ1-1; 8 bases match TRBD1. Trimming removed 5 bases from V and 6 bases from J; junction bases left unmatched: 8. This CDR3 has 14 amino acids. Germline V gene data show CDR1 as MNHNY and CDR2 as SVGAGI (reference sequence). CDR3: CASSPKTGDAEAFF. CDR3 nucleotide sequence: TGTGCCAGCAGTCCTAAGACAGGGGACGCTGAAGCTTTCTTT.

The chain employs TRBV5-1 and TRBJ1-1; D is possibly TRBD1 (5 bases). CDR3 size: 17 residues. Deletions cut 1 base from V and 1 base from J, with 17 bases between. CDR1 is SGHRS and CDR2 is YFSETQ in the germline V gene. CDR3 protein: CASSLRGLGPGNTEAFF. As DNA, the CDR3 is TGCGCCAGCAGCTTGAGGGGTTTGGGCCCCGGGAACACTGAAGCTTTCTTT. The whole variable domain, remainder taken from reference TRBV5-1 and TRBJ1-1, is KAGVTQTPRYLIKTRGQQVTLSCSPISGHRSVSWYQQTPGQGLQFLFEYFSETQRNKGNFPGRFSGRQFSNSRSEMNVSTLELGDSALYLCASSLRGLGPGNTEAFFGQGTRLTVV.

The V call is TRBV11-1, the J call TRBJ1-1, with 7 nucleotides matching TRBD1. Germline V gene lookup returns CDR1 SGHAT and CDR2 FQDESV (reference sequence). This CDR3 region has 15 residues. J gave up 3 bases and V 4 bases, and 8 bases lay outside the gene matches. As DNA, the CDR3 is TGTGCCAGCAGCTGGAGGGAAGGACAGGACACTGAAGCTTTCTTT. This translates into CASSWREGQDTEAFF.

This clone was detected a few times. The chain combines TRBV4-3 with TRBJ2-2, with D unresolved. Germline-derived CDR1 and CDR2 are LGHNA and YSLEER. CDR3 length equals 14 residues. Trimming took off 0 bases at V and 7 bases at J, with 9 bases between the two ends. The CDR3 DNA reads TGCGCCAGCAGCCAAGACCCTGCTATCGGGGAGCTGTTTTTT. It specifies CASSQDPAIGELFF.

V usage is TRBV6-5 and J usage is TRBJ1-5; D is uncertain. CDR1 is MNHEY, CDR2 SVGAGI, per germline. Deletions cut 5 bases from V and 1 base from J, with 12 bases between. This CDR3 spans 15 amino acids. CDR3 in amino acids: CASSRTGTSNQPQHF. DNA for the CDR3: TGTGCCAGCAGTCGGACGGGAACGAGCAATCAGCCCCAGCATTTT.

The V and J genes are TRBV7-8 and TRBJ1-3, with D unclear. The CDR3 is 16 amino acids. Looked up from germline, CDR1 is SGHVS and CDR2 is FQNEAQ. The ends were cut back, 0 bases at V and 2 bases at J, with 11 bases in the middle. CDR3 residues: CASSLAKGRTGNTIYF. The CDR3 DNA is TGTGCCAGCAGCTTAGCCAAAGGCAGGACTGGAAACACCATATATTTT.

The gene calls are TRBV19 and TRBJ2-1; 7 nucleotides line up with TRBD2. Looked up from germline, CDR1 is LNHDA and CDR2 is SQIVND (reference sequence). The ends lost 3 bases at V and 6 bases at J; junction bases unmatched: 5. The CDR3 length is 14 residues. CDR3 nucleotide sequence: TGTGCCAGTAGTATGCTGGGGGGGGGCAATGAGCAGTTCTTC. This codes for CASSMLGGGNEQFF.

This clone appeared once. This chain uses TRBV2 with TRBJ1-6; D ambiguous. V was trimmed by 4 bases and J by 4 bases, leaving 8 bases between them. Germline lookup yields CDR1 SNHLY and CDR2 FYNNEI. The CDR3 extends over 14 amino acids. CDR3: CASSGGQYNSPLHF. CDR3 coding DNA: TGTGCCAGCAGTGGTGGGCAGTATAATTCACCCCTCCACTTT.

The chain links TRBV2 to TRBJ2-1; TRBD1 agrees at 8 bases. V was clipped by 5 bases and J by 4 bases; unmatched bases: 4. The CDR3 extends over 14 amino acids. Germline V lookup: CDR1 SNHLY, CDR2 FYNNEI. CDR3 nucleotide sequence: TGTGCCAGCAGTCCTGGGGACAGGTACAATGAGCAGTTCTTC. It specifies CASSPGDRYNEQFF.

This chain joins TRBV28 and TRBJ1-6, with TRBD1 matching over 7 bases. The CDR3 sequence is 14 residues long. V lost 7 bases, J lost 7 bases, and 7 bases stayed unmatched. Germline-derived CDR1 and CDR2 are MDHEN and SYDVKM. The CDR3 here is CASKPGGQNSPLHF. The CDR3 DNA follows: TGTGCCAGCAAACCAGGGGGTCAAAATTCACCCCTCCACTTT.

This clone was recorded a few times. The chain uses TRBV18 and TRBJ2-7, with 7 bases lining up with TRBD1. Germline V gene sequence: CDR1 KGHSH, CDR2 LQKENI. This CDR3 region has 13 residues. Trimming removed 4 bases from V and 7 bases from J; junction bases left unmatched: 7. The CDR3 nucleotides read TGTGCCAGCTCACTCGACAGGGAGTGGGAGCAGTACTTC. Its protein is CASSLDREWEQYF. Variable domain in full (rest from reference TRBV18 and TRBJ2-7): NAGVMQNPRHLVRRRGQEARLRCSPMKGHSHVYWYRQLPEEGLKFMVYLQKENIIDESGMPKERFSAEFPKEGPSILRIQQVVRGDSAAYFCASSLDREWEQYFGPGTRLTVT.

The chain has TRBV4-3 and TRBJ2-3; 7 bases are shared with TRBD2. The CDR3 has 17 residues. Germline CDR1 reads LGHNA; CDR2 reads YSLEER. The J segment lost 0 bases and the V segment lost 0 bases, leaving 6 bases of the junction unmatched. The chain's CDR3 is CASSQDLGGISTDTQYF. The CDR3 DNA is TGCGCCAGCAGCCAAGATCTGGGGGGGATTAGCACAGATACGCAGTATTTT.

The chain carries TRBV28 and TRBJ1-5; a weak D match, TRBD1 (5 bases). Germline-derived CDR1 and CDR2 are MDHEN and SYDVKM. V lost 5 bases and J 3 bases, leaving 11 bases between the germline ends. CDR3 size: 14 residues. CDR3 in DNA: TGTGCCAGCAGTGACAGAAGCTTCAATCAGCCCCAGCATTTT. Encoded protein: CASSDRSFNQPQHF.

This clone was recorded a few times. The chain couples TRBV7-9 to TRBJ1-6; D is perhaps TRBD1 (5 bases). Trimming left V 5 bases short and J 8 bases short, with 13 bases between. This CDR3 is 14 amino acids long. CDR1 is SEHNR, CDR2 FQNEAQ, per germline (reference sequence). The CDR3: CASSHVRVYSPLHF. The CDR3, as DNA: TGTGCCAGCAGCCACGTCAGGGTTTATTCACCCCTCCACTTT.

This sequence joins TRBV14 and TRBJ2-4; TRBD1 agrees at 8 bases. The V gene's germline CDR1 is SGHDN and CDR2 FVKESK. The CDR3 contains 16 residues. The V and J ends lost 1 base and 5 bases, in that order; junction bases with no gene match: 7. CDR3 DNA: TGTGCCAGCAGCCAAGTCCCAGGGGGCATTGAAAACATTCAGTACTTC. The encoded protein is CASSQVPGGIENIQYF.

This rearrangement joins TRBV5-6 to TRBJ2-5, with a possible D match to TRBD1 (6 bases). The V end was cut by 6 bases, the J end by 4 bases, with 13 bases between. This CDR3 comprises 13 residues. Looked up from germline, CDR1 is SGHDT and CDR2 is YYEEEE. The CDR3 region is CASTSGTIETQYF. The CDR3 DNA follows: TGTGCCAGCACTTCCGGGACAATAGAGACCCAGTACTTC.

This clone was seen a few times. V is TRBV30 and J is TRBJ2-1, with 7 bases lining up with TRBD2. V was pared by 0 bases and J by 9 bases, with 8 bases of the junction left unmatched. This CDR3 spans 14 amino acids. CDR1 and CDR2 (germline): GTSNPN, SVGIG (reference sequence). CDR3 sequence reads: CAWSVGGSQSEQFF. The CDR3 nucleotides read TGTGCCTGGAGTGTCGGCGGGAGTCAAAGTGAGCAGTTCTTC.

This clone has more than one count but fewer than ten. The chain links TRBV6-2 or TRBV6-3 to TRBJ1-1, with D possibly matching TRBD1 (5 bases). CDR3 length: 15 residues. CDR1 is MNHEY and CDR2 is SVGEGT in the germline V gene. The V end lost 4 bases, the J end lost 3 bases, and 15 bases lay between the germline ends. The CDR3 region is CASSLYPGGDTEAFF. In DNA, the CDR3 is TGTGCCAGCAGTTTATACCCAGGAGGGGACACTGAAGCTTTCTTT.

The chain carries TRBV6-6 and TRBJ2-1; possible D gene TRBD1, 5 bases. Germline V lookup: CDR1 MNHNY, CDR2 SVGAGI (reference sequence). V was clipped by 2 bases and J by 4 bases, with 9 bases between them. The CDR3 covers 14 residues. CDR3 protein: CASSYLTAYNEQFF. DNA of the CDR3: TGTGCCAGCAGTTACCTGACAGCTTACAATGAGCAGTTCTTC.

The chain uses TRBV5-8 and TRBJ2-6; possible D gene TRBD1, 6 bases. V gave up 5 bases and J gave up 3 bases, with 15 bases separating them. This CDR3 region has 16 residues. In germline, CDR1 is SGHTS, CDR2 YDEGEE. CDR3 DNA sequence: TGTGCCAGCAGTTCATTCCGGGACATTGGGGCCAACGTCCTGACTTTC. Amino acids: CASSSFRDIGANVLTF. The full variable domain, with the rest looked up from reference TRBV5-8 and TRBJ2-6, is EAGVTQSPTHLIKTRGQQATLRCSPISGHTSVYWYQQALGLGLQFLLWYDEGEERNRGNFPPRFSGRQFPNYSSELNVNALELEDSALYLCASSSFRDIGANVLTFGAGSRLTVL.

The chain links TRBV28 to TRBJ1-2; 7 positions agree with TRBD1. After removal of 7 bases from V and 0 bases from J, the junction contained 5 bases not matched to a gene. Germline V gives CDR1 MDHEN, CDR2 SYDVKM. This CDR3 has 14 amino acids. The CDR3 DNA is TGTGCCAGCATCCTACAGGGGTCTAACTATGGCTACACCTTC. This gives the protein CASILQGSNYGYTF.

This clone was counted a few times. The CDR3 is CASSGTSGGYNEQFF. CDR3 nucleotides: TGCGCCAGCAGTGGGACTAGCGGGGGATACAATGAGCAGTTCTTC. The chain employs TRBV10-1 and TRBJ2-1, with 13 positions matching TRBD2. The CDR3 covers 15 residues. The germline V gene has CDR1 WNHNN and CDR2 SYGVQD (reference sequence). Trimming removed 4 bases from V and 4 bases from J; junction bases left unmatched: 1.

Worth noting for this clone: Its ends do not fully match the called genes, so a read error is possible. CDR3 in amino acids: CASSESWRGAPF. DNA of the CDR3: TGCGCCAGCAGTGAGTCGTGGCGGGGGGCCCCTTTT. The chain uses TRBV10-2 and TRBJ2-3; 8 nucleotides match TRBD2. Germline V gene data show CDR1 as WSHSY and CDR2 as SAAADI. The CDR3 covers 12 residues.

This chain connects TRBV4-2 to TRBJ2-3; 11 positions match TRBD2. The CDR3 contains 15 residues. CDR1 is LGHNA and CDR2 is YNFKEQ in the germline V gene. J was trimmed by 2 bases and V by 4 bases; bases with no gene match: 2. The CDR3 DNA reads as TGTGCCAGCAGCCTAGCGGGGGGGGTCACAGATACGCAGTATTTT. Amino acids: CASSLAGGVTDTQYF.

This sequence joins TRBV4-1 and TRBJ2-1; 9 bases map to TRBD2. The germline CDR1 and CDR2 sequences are MGHRA and YSYEKL. The J segment lost 5 bases and the V segment lost 4 bases, leaving 9 bases of the junction unmatched. This CDR3 has 16 residues. The DNA for the CDR3 is TGCGCCAGCAGCCCCCTGGCGACTAGCGGTCACAATGAGCAGTTCTTC. This gives the protein CASSPLATSGHNEQFF.